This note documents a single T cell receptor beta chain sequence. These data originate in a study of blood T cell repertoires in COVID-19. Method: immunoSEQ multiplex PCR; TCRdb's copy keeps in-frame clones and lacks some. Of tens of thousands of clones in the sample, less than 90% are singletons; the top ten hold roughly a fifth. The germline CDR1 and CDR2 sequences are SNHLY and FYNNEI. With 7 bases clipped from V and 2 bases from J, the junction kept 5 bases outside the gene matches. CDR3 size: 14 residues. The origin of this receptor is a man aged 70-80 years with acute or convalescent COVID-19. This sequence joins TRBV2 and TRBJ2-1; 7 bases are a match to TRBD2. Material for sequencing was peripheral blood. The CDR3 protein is CASTPGTTYNEQFF. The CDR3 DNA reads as TGTGCCAGCACCCCCGGGACTACCTACAATGAGCAGTTCTTC.